A selection of T cell receptor beta chains follows, all from one sample in a study of PD-L1 blockade in urothelial cancer. The table came from immunoSEQ multiplex PCR; TCRdb's copy has only in-frame clones and leaves some out. The data contain 44,000 or so clones, roughly four fifths of them seen just once; the ten biggest clones take up about 3.2%. Sequencing used PBMCs, obtained around atezolizumab (anti-PD-L1) treatment. The receptors here all came from a man between 65 and 85 years old with urothelial cancer. The CDR3 runs from the conserved cysteine through the conserved F or W. Each record gives: J gene, V gene, CDR3 protein.

TRBJ2-7 | TRBV5-5 | CASSFGRAEQYF
TRBJ1-2 | TRBV9 | CASSVEGGVLGDYTF
TRBJ2-7 | TRBV7-8 | CASSFAGRGYEQYF
TRBJ1-6 | TRBV4-1 | CASSLPRTDSPNSPLHF
TRBJ1-5 | TRBV5-6 | CASSSMRMEPNQPQHF
TRBJ1-4 | TRBV27 | CASSLAGTNEKLFF
TRBJ1-2 | TRBV19 | CASSRTGDYGYTF
TRBJ1-4 | TRBV10-3 | CATSRSNEKLFF
TRBJ2-7 | TRBV7-9 | CASSYRDSYEQYF
TRBJ2-3 | TRBV19 | CASSLLEGTQYF
TRBJ1-2 | TRBV27 | CASSLSGQLSYGYTF
TRBJ1-5 | TRBV28 | CASTQGQGRNQPQHF
TRBJ2-1 | TRBV27 | CASSFLQGSSTYNEQFF
TRBJ1-5 | TRBV18 | CASSPLLENQPQHF
TRBJ1-1 | TRBV14 | CASSPRASFMNTEAFF
TRBJ2-2 | TRBV6-1 | CASRIRQGNTGELFF
TRBJ2-7 | TRBV6-5 | CASSYSASSNYEQYF
TRBJ2-7 | TRBV2 | CARGTSGGRSYEQYF
TRBJ2-7 | TRBV25-1 | CASSEDRGSYEQYF
TRBJ1-1 | TRBV9 | CASSVSPQNTEAFF
TRBJ2-1 | TRBV25-1 | CATTRGQGVTYNEQFF
TRBJ2-5 | TRBV6-1 | CASSLRGRAFETQYF
TRBJ2-1 | TRBV5-1 | CASSLVAGQGFNEQFF
TRBJ2-6 | TRBV7-3 | CASSSETEFSGANVLTF
TRBJ1-2 | TRBV5-1 | CASSLAVGGAYGYTF
TRBJ2-7 | TRBV6-5 | CASSSLGAESSYEQYF
TRBJ2-5 | TRBV5-1 | CASRAARGQETQYF
TRBJ2-7 | TRBV28 | CASSFGEGGEQYF
TRBJ2-6 | TRBV30 | CAWSAQAWANVLTF
TRBJ1-1 | TRBV7-2 | CASSLRQGVLDTEAFF
TRBJ1-1 | TRBV28 | CASSVHGGANTEAFF
TRBJ2-7 | TRBV6-1 | CASRKTGGEQYF
TRBJ2-1 | TRBV6-5 | CASSYSDRGRLEQFF
TRBJ2-3 | TRBV9 | CASSSNPGLQPDTQYF
TRBJ2-5 | TRBV28 | CASSSYVTGGETQYF
TRBJ1-5 | TRBV19 | CASSIGGGDQPQHF
TRBJ2-5 | TRBV7-9 | CASSLGVSGETQYF